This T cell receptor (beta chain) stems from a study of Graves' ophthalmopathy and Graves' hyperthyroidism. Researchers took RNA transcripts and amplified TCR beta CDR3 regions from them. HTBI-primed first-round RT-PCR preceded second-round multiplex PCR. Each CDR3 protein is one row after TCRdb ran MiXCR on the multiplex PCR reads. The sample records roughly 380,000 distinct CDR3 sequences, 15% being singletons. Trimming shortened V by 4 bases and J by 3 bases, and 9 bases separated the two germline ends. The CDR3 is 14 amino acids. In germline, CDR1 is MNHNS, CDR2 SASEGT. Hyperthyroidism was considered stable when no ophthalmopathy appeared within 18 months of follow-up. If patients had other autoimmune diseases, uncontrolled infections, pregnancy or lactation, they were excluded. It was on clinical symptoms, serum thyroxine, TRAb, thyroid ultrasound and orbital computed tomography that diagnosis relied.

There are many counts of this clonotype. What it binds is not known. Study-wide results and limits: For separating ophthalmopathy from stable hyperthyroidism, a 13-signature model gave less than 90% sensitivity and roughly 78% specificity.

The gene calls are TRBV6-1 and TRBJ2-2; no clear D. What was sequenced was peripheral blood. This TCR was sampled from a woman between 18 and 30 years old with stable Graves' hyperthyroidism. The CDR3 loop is CASSALLYTGELFF. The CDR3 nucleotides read TGTGCCAGCAGTGCTCTCCTATACACCGGGGAGCTGTTTTTT.